The TCR beta chain described here comes from a study of beta chain features in type 1 diabetes. The study's findings and limits: Across all four CD4+ subsets, people with type 1 diabetes showed modestly shorter TCRB CDR3s.

Every bit of the isolated RNA underwent reverse transcription, so sequencing read expressed TCRB transcripts. Using immunoSEQ multiplex PCR, the repertoire was profiled, and TCRdb retains in-frame clones only, with some absent. Among roughly 150,000 clones listed, around 7.8% were seen once. To note about this clone: Its antigen remains unknown.

Germline V lookup: CDR1 SGHDN, CDR2 FVKESK. The junction had 4 bases not matched to a gene; V was cut back by 5 bases and J by 4 bases. The CDR3 spans 13 residues. This sequence joins TRBV14 and TRBJ1-2; TRBD1 matches at 7 bases. The source of this sequence is a woman in her forties with type 1 diabetes. The sequenced sample was central memory CD4+ T cells from blood. The CDR3 is CASSRGQTYGYTF. CDR3 nucleotide sequence: TGTGCCAGCAGCAGGGGACAGACCTATGGCTACACCTTC. The full variable domain, completed using reference TRBV14 and TRBJ1-2, is EAGVTQFPSHSVIEKGQTVTLRCDPISGHDNLYWYRRVMGKEIKFLLHFVKESKQDESGMPNNRFLAERTGGTYSTLKVQPAELEDSGVYFCASSRGQTYGYTFGSGTRLTVV.